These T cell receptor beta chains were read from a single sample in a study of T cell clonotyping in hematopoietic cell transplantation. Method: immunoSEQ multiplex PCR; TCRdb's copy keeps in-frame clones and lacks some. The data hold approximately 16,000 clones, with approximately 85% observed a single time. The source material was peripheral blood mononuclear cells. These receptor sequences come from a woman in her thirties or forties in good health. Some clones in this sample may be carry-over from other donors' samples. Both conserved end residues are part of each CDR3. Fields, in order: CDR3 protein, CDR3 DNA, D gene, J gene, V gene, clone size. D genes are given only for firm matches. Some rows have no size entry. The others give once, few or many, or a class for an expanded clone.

CAWSEGRQAPLHF | TGTGCCTGGAGCGAGGGCAGGCAGGCACCCCTCCACTTT | - | TRBJ1-6 | TRBV30 | -
CAHNPGGSYNSPLHF | TGTGCCCACAACCCGGGGGGCTCCTATAATTCACCCCTCCACTTT | - | TRBJ1-6 | TRBV30 | -
CASSYPNTEAFF | TGTGCCAGCAGTTACCCCAACACTGAAGCTTTCTTT | - | TRBJ1-1 | TRBV6-5 | few
CASSSGQGDYGYTF | TGTGCCAGCAGCTCGGGACAGGGGGATTATGGCTACACCTTC | TRBD1 | TRBJ1-2 | TRBV7-3 | -
CASSLKPVVGEKLFF | TGTGCCAGCAGCTTAAAACCCGTAGTGGGTGAAAAACTGTTTTTT | - | TRBJ1-4 | TRBV7-7 | -
CAWSVLSGVQDTQYF | TGTGCCTGGAGTGTACTGTCCGGGGTCCAAGATACGCAGTATTTT | - | TRBJ2-3 | TRBV30 | -
CAISADGANTGELFF | TGTGCCATCAGTGCCGACGGAGCGAACACCGGGGAGCTGTTTTTT | - | TRBJ2-2 | TRBV10-3 | -
CASSQDGSGGQYYGYTF | TGCGCCAGCAGCCAAGATGGCTCAGGGGGCCAGTACTATGGCTACACCTTC | TRBD1 | TRBJ1-2 | TRBV4-3 | -
CASTLWGLPQHF | TGTGCCAGCACCCTGTGGGGGTTGCCCCAGCATTTT | - | TRBJ1-5 | TRBV28 | -
CASSEGQGSDTQYF | TGTGCCAGCAGTGAAGGACAGGGGAGCGATACGCAGTATTTT | TRBD1 | TRBJ2-3 | TRBV2 | -
CASSLRDRESPQHF | TGTGCCAGCAGCTTGAGGGACAGGGAATCGCCCCAGCATTTT | TRBD1 | TRBJ1-5 | TRBV5-6 | -
CASSPAWSGAKTSYEQYF | TGTGCCAGCAGTCCTGCTTGGAGCGGGGCTAAGACGTCCTACGAGCAGTACTTC | TRBD2 | TRBJ2-7 | TRBV28 | -
CAWDRQGVHEQYF | TGTGCCTGGGATCGACAGGGAGTCCACGAGCAGTACTTC | TRBD1 | TRBJ2-7 | TRBV30 | few
CSVEKGDGGYTF | TGCAGCGTTGAAAAGGGAGATGGTGGCTACACCTTC | - | TRBJ1-2 | TRBV29-1 | -
CATSRTSTDTQYF | TGTGCCACCTCCCGGACCAGCACAGATACGCAGTATTTT | - | TRBJ2-3 | TRBV9 | few
CASSSLAANTGELFF | TGTGCCAGCAGCTCCCTAGCGGCGAACACCGGGGAGCTGTTTTTT | TRBD2 | TRBJ2-2 | TRBV11-1 | -
CAWGGGDTDTQYF | TGTGCCTGGGGGGGCGGGGACACAGATACGCAGTATTTT | - | TRBJ2-3 | TRBV30 | -
CASSPGRVGNTEAFF | TGTGCCAGCAGCCCTGGGAGGGTCGGGAACACTGAAGCTTTCTTT | - | TRBJ1-1 | TRBV14 | -
CSVGEDSYEQYF | TGCAGCGTGGGGGAGGACTCCTACGAGCAGTACTTC | - | TRBJ2-7 | TRBV29-1 | -
CASIPTTQETQYF | TGTGCCAGCATCCCGACAACCCAAGAGACCCAGTACTTC | - | TRBJ2-5 | TRBV28 | -
CASRETRVGGYTF | TGTGCCAGCAGGGAGACCAGGGTCGGTGGCTACACCTTC | - | TRBJ1-2 | TRBV28 | -
CASSLGSSSGDTQYF | TGTGCCAGCAGCTTAGGTTCTAGCTCAGGAGATACGCAGTATTTT | - | TRBJ2-3 | TRBV7-2 | -
CASRDRADYGYTF | TGTGCCAGCAGGGACAGGGCTGACTATGGCTACACCTTC | TRBD1 | TRBJ1-2 | TRBV2 | -
CASALGSSVVDEQYF | TGTGCCAGCGCCCTAGGTTCGAGCGTGGTCGACGAGCAGTACTTC | - | TRBJ2-7 | TRBV6-1 | -
CAWSSGWATEAFF | TGTGCCTGGAGTTCAGGCTGGGCGACTGAAGCTTTCTTT | - | TRBJ1-1 | TRBV30 | -
CASSHLRWAGGTQYF | TGTGCCAGCAGCCATCTTAGGTGGGCCGGCGGTACCCAGTACTTC | - | TRBJ2-5 | TRBV5-6 | few
CSVEDSGRYEQYF | TGCAGCGTTGAAGATTCGGGCCGCTACGAGCAGTACTTC | - | TRBJ2-7 | TRBV29-1 | -
CASSSPGTGREAFF | TGTGCCAGCAGTTCCCCCGGGACAGGCCGGGAAGCTTTCTTT | TRBD1 | TRBJ1-1 | TRBV2 | -
CAWSVRLGARQPQHF | TGTGCCTGGAGTGTACGGTTGGGGGCTCGGCAGCCCCAGCATTTT | - | TRBJ1-5 | TRBV30 | -
CASSVAQLGYTF | TGTGCCAGCAGCGTGGCACAGTTAGGCTACACCTTC | - | TRBJ1-2 | TRBV11-2 | few
CASSILQGDEQYF | TGTGCCAGTAGTATATTACAGGGCGACGAGCAGTACTTC | - | TRBJ2-7 | TRBV19 | few
CASSPGDRPQHF | TGTGCCAGTAGCCCGGGGGACCGACCCCAGCATTTT | - | TRBJ1-5 | TRBV19 | -
CASSEPQLYQETQYF | TGTGCCAGCAGTGAGCCTCAACTGTACCAAGAGACCCAGTACTTC | - | TRBJ2-5 | TRBV25-1 | few
CASSYGGGPSTDTQYF | TGTGCCAGCAGTTACGGCGGCGGGCCTAGCACAGATACGCAGTATTTT | - | TRBJ2-3 | TRBV6-5 | -
CASSNVRETQYF | TGTGCCAGCAGCAATGTGAGGGAGACCCAGTACTTC | - | TRBJ2-5 | TRBV7-2 | -
CASRYAGTGPGEQYF | TGTGCCAGCAGATATGCCGGGACAGGGCCTGGGGAGCAGTACTTC | TRBD1 | TRBJ2-7 | TRBV5-6 | -
CASSLTGTNQPQHF | TGTGCCAGCAGCCTGACAGGAACTAATCAGCCCCAGCATTTT | - | TRBJ1-5 | TRBV5-6 | -
CASSAASPPYEQYF | TGTGCCAGCAGTGCGGCCAGTCCCCCCTACGAGCAGTACTTC | - | TRBJ2-7 | TRBV28 | -
CASSNRINTEAFF | TGTGCCAGCAGTAACAGGATTAACACTGAAGCTTTCTTT | - | TRBJ1-1 | TRBV7-8 | -
CASSERTGDNEQFF | TGTGCCAGCAGTGAAAGGACAGGGGACAATGAGCAGTTCTTC | TRBD1 | TRBJ2-1 | TRBV6-1 | -
CASSSAWQREKLFF | TGTGCCAGCAGTTCCGCTTGGCAAAGGGAAAAACTGTTTTTT | - | TRBJ1-4 | TRBV28 | -
CASSLGLAGPDTQYF | TGTGCCAGCAGCCTTGGACTAGCGGGGCCAGATACGCAGTATTTT | TRBD2 | TRBJ2-3 | TRBV7-9 | -
CASTRKSGQWDYGYTF | TGTGCCAGCACCCGCAAATCGGGACAGTGGGACTATGGCTACACCTTC | TRBD1 | TRBJ1-2 | TRBV27 | -
CASSLWAASATYEQYF | TGTGCCAGCAGCTTATGGGCAGCTAGCGCAACCTACGAGCAGTACTTC | - | TRBJ2-7 | TRBV7-2 | -
CASGQVNTEAFF | TGTGCCAGTGGACAGGTGAACACTGAAGCTTTCTTT | TRBD1 | TRBJ1-1 | TRBV7-3 | -
CASGNWGGGQYF | TGTGCCAGCGGGAACTGGGGCGGGGGGCAGTACTTC | TRBD2 | TRBJ2-7 | TRBV6-1 | once
CASSQEGGAPGETQYF | TGCGCCAGCAGCCAAGAAGGGGGAGCTCCGGGAGAGACCCAGTACTTC | - | TRBJ2-5 | TRBV4-3 | -
CASSYSEGIGEELFF | TGTGCCAGCAGTTACTCGGAGGGTATCGGTGAAGAACTGTTTTTT | - | TRBJ1-4 | TRBV6-5 | -
CASSSPRGGNTEAFF | TGTGCCAGCAGTTCTCCTCGGGGAGGGAACACTGAAGCTTTCTTT | - | TRBJ1-1 | TRBV6-5 | -
CASSLVGQGASGANVLTF | TGCGCCAGCAGCTTGGTCGGGCAGGGGGCCTCTGGGGCCAACGTCCTGACTTTC | TRBD1 | TRBJ2-6 | TRBV5-1 | -
CAWSVWGLGNEKLFF | TGTGCCTGGAGTGTGTGGGGACTTGGGAATGAAAAACTGTTTTTT | - | TRBJ1-4 | TRBV30 | -
CASSLTLAGGDEQYF | TGTGCCAGCAGCTTAACTTTGGCCGGGGGCGACGAGCAGTACTTC | - | TRBJ2-7 | TRBV7-8 | -
CATWDLNTGELFF | TGTGCCACCTGGGACTTAAACACCGGGGAGCTGTTTTTT | - | TRBJ2-2 | TRBV6-5 | -
CASSRGEETQYF | TGTGCCAGCAGTCGGGGGGAGGAGACCCAGTACTTC | TRBD2 | TRBJ2-5 | TRBV28 | -
CASSLRGGGLNTEAFF | TGTGCCAGCAGCTTAAGAGGGGGAGGGCTGAACACTGAAGCTTTCTTT | - | TRBJ1-1 | TRBV7-2 | few
CASTPTTAYNEQFF | TGCGCCAGCACCCCCACAACGGCGTACAATGAGCAGTTCTTC | - | TRBJ2-1 | TRBV5-1 | -
CASSSAAGGVDEGYEQYF | TGTGCCAGCAGTTCGGCGGCAGGGGGCGTAGATGAAGGTTACGAGCAGTACTTC | TRBD1 | TRBJ2-7 | TRBV6-4 | -
CASSMDRISGNTIYF | TGTGCCAGCAGTATGGACAGGATCTCTGGAAACACCATATATTTT | TRBD1 | TRBJ1-3 | TRBV2 | -